The 16 T cell receptor beta chains in this list originate from one sample, sequenced in a study of cytomegalovirus exposure and HLA in healthy donors. PCR primers comprised 60 Vbeta and 13 Jbeta primers. Assay used: immunoSEQ multiplex PCR; TCRdb lists only in-frame clones, some missing. The table includes about 120,000 clones, 60% to 85% detected once. Sequencing was done on a sample of PBMCs. These receptors came from a woman aged 40 to 50 in good health and CMV-seropositive.

The rearrangement uses TRBV5-1 and TRBJ1-4; 7 positions agree with TRBD1. In germline, CDR1 is SGHRS, CDR2 YFSETQ. The ends lost 1 base at V and 5 bases at J; junction bases unmatched: 8. The CDR3 extends over 16 amino acids. CDR3 bases: TGCGCCAGCAGCTTGCAGGGAATAGGGGGCAATGAAAAACTGTTTTTT. Protein product: CASSLQGIGGNEKLFF.

The J gene is TRBJ2-3, the V gene TRBV5-6; TRBD1 matches 8 bases. With V trimmed by 0 bases and J by 5 bases, 5 bases remained unmatched. The CDR3 has 15 residues. CDR1 and CDR2 from the germline V gene are SGHDT and YYEEEE. The CDR3 loop is CASSLGTGLQDTQYF. As DNA, the CDR3 is TGTGCCAGCAGCTTGGGGACAGGGTTACAAGATACGCAGTATTTT.

This clone was detected a few times. The gene calls are TRBV6-1 and TRBJ1-5; TRBD1 is a possible D gene (5 bases). The germline V and J ends were trimmed by 2 bases and 2 bases, with 10 bases remaining between them. CDR1 is MNHNS, CDR2 SASEGT, per germline. CDR3 length: 15 amino acids. Here the CDR3 DNA reads TGTGCCAGCAGTGAACTGGCCAGGGGCAATCAGCCCCAGCATTTT. Its translation: CASSELARGNQPQHF.

The chain has TRBV4-3 and TRBJ2-1, with D perhaps TRBD2 (6 bases). V was cut by 1 base and J by 3 bases, with 13 bases left in between. Per the germline V gene, CDR1 is LGHNA and CDR2 is YSLEER. This CDR3 has 16 residues. The CDR3 region has the DNA TGCGCCAGCAGCCAAGGTGTAGCGGACATCTACAATGAGCAGTTCTTC. This codes for CASSQGVADIYNEQFF.

The chain links TRBV7-2 to TRBJ2-1; the D gene is possibly TRBD2 (6 bases). The CDR3 runs 15 residues. Germline V gives CDR1 SGHTA, CDR2 FQGNSA. Deletions cut 0 bases from V and 4 bases from J, with 10 bases between. The CDR3 nucleotides are TGTGCCAGCAGCTTAGCGAGGACTATATACAATGAGCAGTTCTTC. Its translation: CASSLARTIYNEQFF.

In nucleotides, the CDR3 is TGTGCCACCAGCAGAGGGGGACTAGCGGGAGGGGGTGAGCAGTTCTTC. This gives the protein CATSRGGLAGGGEQFF. The V and J genes are TRBV15 and TRBJ2-1, with 16 positions matching TRBD2. This CDR3 has 16 residues. Germline CDR1 LNHNV, CDR2 YYDKDF (reference sequence). After removal of 1 base from V and 9 bases from J, the junction contained 3 bases not matched to a gene.

The chain couples TRBV5-1 to TRBJ1-2, with D possibly TRBD1 on 6 matching bases. CDR1 is SGHRS and CDR2 is YFSETQ in the germline V gene. The CDR3 covers 11 residues. Trimming took off 7 bases at V and 7 bases at J, with 11 bases between the two ends. The CDR3 region has the DNA TGCGCCAGCGCAGGGGATGGTGGCTACACCTTC. Residues: CASAGDGGYTF.

For this clone: Other DNA variants within this sample encode the same CDR3. The chain recombines TRBV2 with TRBJ1-1; 9 bases are shared with TRBD1. CDR3 size: 13 residues. Per germline, CDR1 SNHLY and CDR2 FYNNEI. The trim removed 6 bases at V and 1 base at J, leaving 0 bases unmatched. The CDR3 region has the DNA TGTGCCAGCAGGGGACAGGGGAACACTGAAGCTTTCTTT. This sequence encodes CASRGQGNTEAFF. The full variable domain, its missing parts supplied by reference TRBV2 and TRBJ1-1, is EPEVTQTPSHQVTQMGQEVILRCVPISNHLYFYWYRQILGQKVEFLVSFYNNEISEKSEIFDDQFSVERPDGSNFTLKIRSTKLEDSAMYFCASRGQGNTEAFFGQGTRLTVV.

The genes are TRBV15 and TRBJ2-7; no reliable D call. Germline lookup yields CDR1 LNHNV and CDR2 YYDKDF (reference sequence). The CDR3 runs to 13 residues. V lost 5 bases to trimming and J lost 2 bases, with 10 bases between them. CDR3 amino acids: CATSRGSTYEQYF. The CDR3 region has the DNA TGTGCCACCAGCCGCGGTTCTACCTACGAGCAGTACTTC.

The chain uses TRBV5-3 and TRBJ1-6; D is ambiguous. TRBV5-3 has ORF status, its function being uncertain. CDR3 length: 21 amino acids. Trimming pared 1 base from V and 1 base from J, leaving 24 bases between. The CDR3 region has the DNA TGTGCCAGAAGCTTGAGATTGATAATGAGGCGCGGATCATCCTATAATTCACCCCTCCACTTT. Residues: CARSLRLIMRRGSSYNSPLHF.

The gene calls are TRBV9 and TRBJ1-1, with D perhaps matching TRBD1 (5 bases). This CDR3 is built from 14 residues. V gave up 4 bases and J gave up 0 bases, with 10 bases separating them. The germline CDR1 and CDR2 sequences are SGDLS and YYNGEE. CDR3 sequence: CASSLRGMNTEAFF. CDR3 bases: TGTGCCAGCAGCCTTCGGGGGATGAACACTGAAGCTTTCTTT.

The chain is built from TRBV6-5 and TRBJ2-7; D uncertain. Germline values: CDR1 MNHEY, CDR2 SVGAGI. This CDR3 contains 12 residues. V dropped 4 bases and J dropped 6 bases, with 10 bases sitting between them. The CDR3 DNA is TGTGCCAGCAGTTCAGGCTTCTCCGAGCAGTACTTC. Its protein product is CASSSGFSEQYF.

The chain couples TRBV6-1 to TRBJ1-1; no firm D call. The CDR3 length is 15 residues. V was pared by 1 base and J by 1 base, with 10 bases between. The V gene's germline CDR1 is MNHNS and CDR2 SASEGT. The CDR3 protein is CASSEGRNKNTEAFF. The CDR3, as DNA: TGTGCCAGCAGTGAAGGGCGGAATAAGAACACTGAAGCTTTCTTT.

This clone was detected once. The rearrangement joins TRBV19 to TRBJ2-3; 9 nucleotides line up with TRBD1. J was trimmed by 5 bases and V by 6 bases; bases with no gene match: 3. The V gene's germline CDR1 is LNHDA and CDR2 SQIVND (reference sequence). The CDR3 length is 13 residues. In DNA form, the CDR3 reads TGTGCCAGTAGAGGACAGGGGTTAGATACGCAGTATTTT. As protein: CASRGQGLDTQYF.

The chain has TRBV30 and TRBJ1-1; D possibly corresponds to TRBD1 (6 bases). CDR3 length equals 14 residues. Germline V lookup: CDR1 GTSNPN, CDR2 SVGIG (reference sequence). The V end was cut by 0 bases, the J end by 4 bases, with 12 bases between. The DNA of the CDR3 is TGTGCCTGGAGTGTAGGGGGACGCGGCACTGAAGCTTTCTTT. Its translation: CAWSVGGRGTEAFF.

The chain uses TRBV10-3 and TRBJ2-2; weak D call: TRBD2 (5 bases). The CDR3 covers 16 residues. Trimming cost V 4 bases and J 4 bases, with 16 bases left between them. CDR1 is ENHRY and CDR2 is SYGVKD in the germline V gene. CDR3: CAISGVGSGSTGELFF. CDR3 DNA: TGTGCCATCAGTGGGGTCGGGTCGGGATCCACCGGGGAGCTGTTTTTT.